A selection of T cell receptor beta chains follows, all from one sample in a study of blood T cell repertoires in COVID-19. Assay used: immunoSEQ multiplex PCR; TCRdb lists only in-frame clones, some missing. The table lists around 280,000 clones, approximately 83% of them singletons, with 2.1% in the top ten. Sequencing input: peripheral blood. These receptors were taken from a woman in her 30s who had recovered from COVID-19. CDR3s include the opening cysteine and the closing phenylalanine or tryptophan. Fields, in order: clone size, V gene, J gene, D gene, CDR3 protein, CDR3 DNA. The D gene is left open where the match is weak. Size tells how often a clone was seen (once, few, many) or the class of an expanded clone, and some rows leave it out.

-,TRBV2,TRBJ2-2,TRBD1,CASEGDRVITGELFF,TGTGCCAGCGAAGGGGACAGGGTAATCACCGGGGAGCTGTTTTTT
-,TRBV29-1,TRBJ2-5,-,CSVEDRTARGAQYF,TGCAGCGTTGAAGATCGCACGGCCAGGGGCGCCCAGTACTTC
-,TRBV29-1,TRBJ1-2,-,CSVEGSSYGYTF,TGCAGCGTTGAGGGCAGCTCCTATGGCTACACCTTC
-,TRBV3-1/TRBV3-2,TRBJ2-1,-,CASSQAYEQFF,TGTGCCAGCAGCCAAGCGTATGAGCAGTTCTTC
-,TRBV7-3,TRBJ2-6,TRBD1,CASSGTGGAGANVLTF,TGTGCCAGCAGCGGGACAGGGGGAGCTGGGGCCAACGTCCTGACTTTC
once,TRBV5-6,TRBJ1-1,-,CASSLVQRNTEAFF,TGTGCCAGCAGCTTGGTACAACGGAACACTGAAGCTTTCTTT
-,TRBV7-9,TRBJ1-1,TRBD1,CASSPWTGVENTEAFF,TGTGCCAGCAGCCCGTGGACAGGGGTTGAGAACACTGAAGCTTTCTTT
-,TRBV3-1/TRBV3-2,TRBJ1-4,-,CASSPGGNGKLFF,TGTGCCAGCAGCCCCGGGGGTAATGGAAAACTGTTTTTT
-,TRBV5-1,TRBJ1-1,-,CASTLGRGGVTEAFF,TGCGCCAGCACACTGGGCCGGGGGGGCGTTACTGAAGCTTTCTTT
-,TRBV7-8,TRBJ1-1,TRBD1,CASSENRGQDTEAFF,TGTGCCAGCAGCGAAAACAGGGGGCAGGATACTGAAGCTTTCTTT
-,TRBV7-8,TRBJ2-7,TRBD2,CASSAGGSGSVYEQYF,TGTGCCAGCAGCGCCGGGGGAAGCGGGAGTGTCTACGAGCAGTACTTC
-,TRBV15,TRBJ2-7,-,CATSRDMGGSYEQYF,TGTGCCACCAGCAGAGATATGGGCGGGTCCTACGAGCAGTACTTC
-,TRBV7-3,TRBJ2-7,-,CASSSSGSYEQYF,TGTGCCAGCAGCTCCTCCGGGAGCTACGAGCAGTACTTC
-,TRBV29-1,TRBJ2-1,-,CSALIYNEQFF,TGCAGCGCCCTAATTTACAATGAGCAGTTCTTC
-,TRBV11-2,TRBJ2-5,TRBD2,CASHPLGTSGKQETQYF,TGTGCCAGCCACCCGCTGGGGACTAGCGGGAAACAAGAGACCCAGTACTTC
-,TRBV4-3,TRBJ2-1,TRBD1,CASSPGTGDNEQFF,TGCGCCAGCAGCCCAGGGACAGGGGACAATGAGCAGTTCTTC
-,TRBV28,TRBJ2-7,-,CASSPRDRPSNYEQYF,TGTGCCAGCAGTCCGCGCGACAGGCCCTCTAACTACGAGCAGTACTTC
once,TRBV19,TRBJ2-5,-,CASSTTGETQYF,TGTGCCAGTAGTACAACCGGGGAGACCCAGTACTTC
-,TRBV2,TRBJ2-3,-,CASSELEADTQYF,TGTGCCAGCAGTGAACTGGAGGCAGATACGCAGTATTTT
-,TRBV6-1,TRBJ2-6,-,CASSEMDSSGANVLTF,TGTGCCAGCAGTGAAATGGACAGCTCTGGGGCCAACGTCCTGACTTTC
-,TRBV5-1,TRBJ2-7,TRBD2,CASKQRGESYEQYF,TGCGCCAGCAAGCAGCGGGGCGAATCCTACGAGCAGTACTTC
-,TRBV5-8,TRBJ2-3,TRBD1,CASSPRVWDRFTDTQYF,TGTGCCAGCAGCCCGAGGGTGTGGGACAGGTTCACAGATACGCAGTATTTT
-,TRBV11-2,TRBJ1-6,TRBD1,CASSLWFGTDYNSPLHF,TGTGCCAGCAGCTTATGGTTTGGGACAGACTATAATTCACCCCTCCACTTT
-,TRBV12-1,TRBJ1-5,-,CASSFHGQVINQPQHF,TGTGCCAGCAGCTTTCACGGACAGGTGATCAATCAGCCCCAGCATTTT
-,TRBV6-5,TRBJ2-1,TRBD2,CASSKLAGALFF,TGTGCCAGCAGCAAACTAGCGGGAGCTCTGTTCTTC
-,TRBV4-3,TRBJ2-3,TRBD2,CASSQDAPSGRAADTQYF,TGCGCCAGCAGCCAAGATGCCCCTAGCGGGAGGGCCGCAGATACGCAGTATTTT
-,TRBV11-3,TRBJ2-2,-,CASSSVATNTGELFF,TGTGCCAGCAGCTCGGTCGCGACGAACACCGGGGAGCTGTTTTTT
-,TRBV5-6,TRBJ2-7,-,CASSRGADKTYEQYF,TGTGCCAGCAGCCGCGGGGCGGACAAAACCTACGAGCAGTACTTC
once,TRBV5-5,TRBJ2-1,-,CASSSRSYNEQFF,TGTGCCAGCAGCTCTCGGTCCTACAATGAGCAGTTCTTC
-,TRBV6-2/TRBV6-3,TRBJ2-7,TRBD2,CASSLSPTSGRDEQYF,TGTGCCAGCAGCCTCTCCCCTACTAGCGGGAGAGACGAGCAGTACTTC
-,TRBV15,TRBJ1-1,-,CATSNLGLNTEAFF,TGTGCCACCAGCAACTTGGGGCTGAACACTGAAGCTTTCTTT
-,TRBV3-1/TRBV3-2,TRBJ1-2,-,CASSQDVAGVYGYTF,TGTGCCAGCAGCCAAGACGTAGCAGGGGTCTATGGCTACACCTTC
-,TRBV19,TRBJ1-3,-,CASTSAFFSGNTIYF,TGTGCCAGTACCTCAGCGTTCTTCTCTGGAAACACCATATATTTT
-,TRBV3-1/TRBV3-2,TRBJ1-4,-,CASSPITPRGGEKLFF,TGTGCCAGCAGCCCAATAACCCCCCGAGGGGGTGAAAAACTGTTTTTT
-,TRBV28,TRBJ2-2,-,CASSSGLSSGELFF,TGTGCCAGCAGTTCAGGACTGTCAAGCGGGGAGCTGTTTTTT
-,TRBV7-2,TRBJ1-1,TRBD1,CASSQDRGFSEAFF,TGTGCCAGCAGCCAAGACAGGGGGTTTTCTGAAGCTTTCTTT
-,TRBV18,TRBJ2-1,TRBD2,CASSPPAGGYNEQFF,TGTGCCAGCTCACCACCAGCGGGGGGCTACAATGAGCAGTTCTTC
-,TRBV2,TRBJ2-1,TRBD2,CASKSSGSYNEQFF,TGTGCCAGCAAATCCAGCGGGAGTTACAATGAGCAGTTCTTC
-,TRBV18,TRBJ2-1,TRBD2,CASSPRLAGDQGTPNEQFF,TGTGCCAGCTCACCTCGCCTAGCGGGAGATCAGGGCACACCGAATGAGCAGTTCTTC
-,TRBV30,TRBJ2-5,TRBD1,CAWSGQGDGTQYF,TGTGCCTGGAGTGGACAGGGAGACGGGACCCAGTACTTC
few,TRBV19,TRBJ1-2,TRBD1,CASRPQGGRDGYTF,TGTGCCAGTAGGCCACAGGGGGGGCGAGATGGCTACACCTTC
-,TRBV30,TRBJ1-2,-,CAWRSDGNYGYTF,TGTGCCTGGAGGTCCGACGGGAACTATGGCTACACCTTC
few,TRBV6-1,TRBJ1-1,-,CASSEPPGTEAFF,TGTGCCAGCAGTGAACCCCCCGGGACTGAAGCTTTCTTT
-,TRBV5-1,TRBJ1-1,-,CASSAGGGVNTEAFF,TGCGCCAGCAGCGCGGGCGGGGGGGTGAACACTGAAGCTTTCTTT
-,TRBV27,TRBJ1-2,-,CASTDVRGGPNYGYTF,TGTGCCAGCACGGATGTCAGAGGGGGACCTAACTATGGCTACACCTTC
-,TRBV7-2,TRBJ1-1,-,CASSLEWTGNLNTEAFF,TGTGCCAGCAGCTTAGAATGGACGGGAAACTTGAACACTGAAGCTTTCTTT
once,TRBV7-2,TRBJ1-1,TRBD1,CASSLYRGRTEAFF,TGTGCCAGCAGCTTATACAGGGGGAGGACTGAAGCTTTCTTT
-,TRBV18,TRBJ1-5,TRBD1,CASSPRPGTGNSNQPQHF,TGTGCCAGCTCACCCCGTCCCGGGACAGGGAATAGCAATCAGCCCCAGCATTTT
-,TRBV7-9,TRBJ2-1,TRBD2,CASSLALAGGHEQFF,TGTGCCAGCAGCTTAGCACTAGCGGGAGGACATGAGCAGTTCTTC
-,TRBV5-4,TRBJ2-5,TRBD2,CASSPYVSGGAGETQYF,TGTGCCAGCAGCCCATATGTTAGCGGGGGGGCAGGAGAGACCCAGTACTTC
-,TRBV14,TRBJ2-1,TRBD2,CASSRTSGTYNEQFF,TGTGCCAGCAGCCGGACTAGCGGGACGTACAATGAGCAGTTCTTC
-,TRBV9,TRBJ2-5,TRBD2,CASSNRNGTSGQETQYF,TGTGCCAGCAGCAACCGTAATGGGACTAGCGGACAAGAGACCCAGTACTTC
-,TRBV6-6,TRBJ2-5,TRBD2,CASSPPGGETQYF,TGTGCCAGCAGTCCCCCGGGAGGAGAGACCCAGTACTTC
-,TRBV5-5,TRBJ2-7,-,CASSFRGDPYEQYF,TGTGCCAGCAGCTTCAGGGGGGATCCCTACGAGCAGTACTTC
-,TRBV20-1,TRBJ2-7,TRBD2,CSASGTSEAREQYF,TGCAGTGCTAGTGGGACTAGCGAGGCTCGGGAGCAGTACTTC
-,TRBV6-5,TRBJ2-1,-,CASSSGQYGHNEQFF,TGTGCCAGCAGTTCCGGACAGTATGGTCACAATGAGCAGTTCTTC
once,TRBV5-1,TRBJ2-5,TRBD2,CASSMGLAGEETQYF,TGCGCCAGCAGCATGGGACTAGCGGGAGAAGAGACCCAGTACTTC
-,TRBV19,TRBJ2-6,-,CASSILFPSNVLTF,TGTGCCAGTAGTATTCTCTTCCCCAGCAACGTCCTGACTTTC
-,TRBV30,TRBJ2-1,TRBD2,CAWSVFGGANEQFF,TGTGCCTGGAGTGTTTTCGGGGGGGCTAATGAGCAGTTCTTC
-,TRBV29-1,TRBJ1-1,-,CSALVDRENTEAFF,TGCAGCGCCCTCGTAGACAGAGAGAACACTGAAGCTTTCTTT